The entry that follows covers one TCR beta chain sequence. Its antigen is currently unknown. Possible read error: a much larger clone is one base away. Flow cytometry had shown expanded CD8+CD57+ cells in the patients chosen for sequencing. Genomic DNA provided the template from which TCR beta VDJ and CDR3 profiles were obtained. TCRdb used MiXCR to reprocess the reads, holding one entry per CDR3 protein. This sample carries a few hundred thousand distinct CDR3 sequences, roughly 45% of them seen once, and the ten largest clones take less than 20%. Germline CDR1 is MGHDK and CDR2 is SYGVNS. The CDR3 contains 14 residues. The data were obtained in a study of CD8+CD57+ T cells in acquired aplastic anemia. Overall study results and limits: Patients and controls had CD8+ Simpson's diversity values that were not significantly distinct.

The sequence was obtained from a human donor with aplastic anemia. This chain connects TRBV25-1 to TRBJ1-2, with unresolved D. Input material: sorted CD4+, CD8+, or CD8+CD57+ T cells (not recorded which) from PBMCs. The chain's CDR3 is CASSIGGRLYGHTF. Here the CDR3 DNA reads TGTGCCAGCAGTATTGGAGGACGGCTCTATGGCCACACCTTC.